This T cell receptor beta chain derives from a study of blood T cells in healthy people across ages. Study-wide results and caveats: Roughly linear age-related decline in beta diversity appeared, significant by age roughly 40.

For the second PCR, which ran for roughly 6 to 11 cycles, a sample-barcoded 5' primer and a J-beta primer mix were used. MiXCR, applied by TCRdb to the 5' RACE reads, yields one record per CDR3 protein. The top ten hold approximately 19% of the sample, which has some 800,000 distinct CDR3 sequences, 40% to 50% seen once. Details on this clonotype: Its antigen remains unidentified.

The CDR3 has 15 amino acids. Germline V gives CDR1 SGHRS, CDR2 YFSETQ. The germline V and J ends were trimmed by 1 base and 7 bases, with 17 bases remaining between them. This sequence was found in a man in his sixties in good health. The chain uses TRBV5-1 and TRBJ1-2; possibly TRBD1 for D (5 bases). The sample was blood. This CDR3 reads CASSLLDTPAGGYTF. In DNA, the CDR3 is TGCGCCAGCAGCTTGTTGGACACCCCGGCGGGTGGCTACACCTTC.